This TCR beta chain emerged from a study of a mutant IDH1 vaccine in newly diagnosed glioma (dated by TCRdb to about 2021). About the investigation overall: Across visits V03 through V10, patients got a total of eight vaccinations, given in weeks 1, 3, 5, 7, 11, 15, 19 and 23. Longitudinal TCRB deep sequencing was performed for 25 to 30 treated patients wherever samples were available for exploratory analyses. Six visits were used for peripheral blood collection: V03 (baseline), V05, V07, V10, V12 and V13. Of the approximately 34 treated patients, approximately 62% were male and roughly 38% were female, and a mean age of roughly 40 years was recorded. Vaccination started 4-6 weeks after radiotherapy alone, or was given together with temozolomide cycles in the groups whose treatment included chemotherapy. Prior to enrollment, patients had been given standard therapy consisting of radiotherapy alone, temozolomide alone, or radiochemotherapy with temozolomide, with the combination given to most patients.

Findings and caveats that apply to the study as a whole: Immune responses induced by the vaccine were seen in 93.3% of patients across multiple MHC alleles. Pseudoprogression appeared unrelated to alterations in the top peripheral T cell clonotypes detected by TCRB sequencing. Availability determined which PBMC samples were chosen for TCRB deep sequencing. The authors stated that sample limitations prevented analyses of patient blood samples from being reproduced.

The library was prepared using the immunoSEQ multiplex PCR assay. Rearranged TCR beta chain sequences were amplified with the hsTCRB Kit following the manufacturer's protocol. An Illumina MiSeq was used to sequence the TCRB libraries. From the authors' description of their analysis: The proprietary platform of the kit vendor was used for demultiplexing, trimming and gene mapping. The immuneACCESS repertoire file appears here via TCRdb, limited to in-frame rearrangements. These files lack a portion of the clones; in checked studies, under half of the deficit traces to unresolved V genes, and the cause of the others is not known. The V and J calls and clone size come from that table; D and trimming were worked out from the DNA. The sample table holds 60,000 to 75,000 clones, of which more than 80% were seen once. Of the sample, around 3.5% is held by the ten largest clones. The time point label corresponds to: week 11, during vaccination. Each vaccine dose, consisting of 300 ug of a 20-mer mutant IDH1 peptide in Montanide, was administered subcutaneously with topical imiquimod. Newly diagnosed WHO grade 3 or 4 IDH1-mutant astrocytomas showing loss of nuclear ATRX were present in the donors. The samples were drawn from NOA16, a multicentre, single-arm, open-label phase I trial in Germany that tested a mutant IDH1 peptide vaccine in humans for the first time. Genomic DNA for TCRB sequencing was extracted from EDTA blood using the DNeasy Blood and Tissue Kit.

V was cut back by 3 bases and J by 1 base, leaving a gap of 12 bases between them. From the germline V gene (reference sequence), CDR1 is GTSNPN and CDR2 is SVGIG. The CDR3 runs 14 amino acids, cysteine and phenylalanine included. Only the CDR3 DNA stays, 42 bases, in frame from base 1. A word on this clone: Its binding antigen is unknown. No per-base quality is available; no much larger clone lies one base away.

Recombination connected TRBV30 to TRBJ2-5; a tentative D call is TRBD2 (6 bases match). Sequenced material: PBMCs, taken from a glioma patient whose treatment included an IDH1 peptide vaccine. The receptor's source is a young man with glioma. The DNA reads as follows: TGTGCCTGGAGGACCTTGGGGGGCCAAGAGACCCAGTACTTC. It codes for CAWRTLGGQETQYF.